The rows below give T cell receptor beta chains drawn from one sample of a study of T cell responses to AZD1222 COVID-19 vaccine. Libraries were prepared by immunoSEQ multiplex PCR; TCRdb keeps only in-frame clonotypes and omits some of them. In the table there are roughly 140,000 clones, 88% of which are singletons. Sequences were derived from peripheral blood, sampled on day 0 of AZD1222 vaccination. These receptors were obtained from an adult in good health. Each CDR3 is given with its conserved first and last residue. Only part of the rows carry a size: once, few, many, or a class if the clone is expanded.

CDR3 | V | size | J | length
CAWTWDRGHGYTF | TRBV30 | - | TRBJ1-2 | 13
CASRGQGSTGELFF | TRBV6-4 | once | TRBJ2-2 | 14
CASSPPGVENTEAFF | TRBV7-3 | - | TRBJ1-1 | 15
CASSQHRASSGNTIYF | TRBV14 | once | TRBJ1-3 | 16
CASSLVTGLEQFF | TRBV5-5 | - | TRBJ2-1 | 13
CASSLGAGDMNTEAFF | TRBV7-9 | few | TRBJ1-1 | 16
CASSYERQFSGNTIYF | TRBV6-5 | - | TRBJ1-3 | 16
CASSLGRTGGELFF | TRBV7-3 | once | TRBJ2-2 | 14
CASSPTGSSYEQYF | TRBV3-1/TRBV3-2 | - | TRBJ2-7 | 14
CASSFSGGANHEQYF | TRBV5-1 | - | TRBJ2-7 | 15
CASSPGGQGVSF | TRBV28 | - | TRBJ2-7 | 12
CSARKARDTEAFF | TRBV29-1 | - | TRBJ1-1 | 13
CASSRGLGGVNEQFF | TRBV7-3 | - | TRBJ2-1 | 15
CASISRELGNTEAFF | TRBV2 | - | TRBJ1-1 | 15
CASTKTGPQYNEQFF | TRBV11-2 | - | TRBJ2-1 | 15
CASSLREYRGRGGMNTEAFF | TRBV5-8 | once | TRBJ1-1 | 20
CASSFTLTGLEANGYTF | TRBV7-2 | - | TRBJ1-2 | 17
CASSFTGTGVAKNIQYF | TRBV7-3 | - | TRBJ2-4 | 17
CASSPDTSNTEAFF | TRBV6-6 | - | TRBJ1-1 | 14
CASSGGVFEKLFF | TRBV2 | once | TRBJ1-4 | 13
CASSGEPQHF | TRBV6-4 | - | TRBJ1-5 | 10
CASEGGSTGELFF | TRBV12-3/TRBV12-4 | - | TRBJ2-2 | 13
CASSLRGGYNEQFF | TRBV7-3 | - | TRBJ2-1 | 14
CASTPAGASLEQYF | TRBV6-6 | once | TRBJ2-7 | 14
CASSRGQGTEAFF | TRBV5-1 | - | TRBJ1-1 | 13
CASSTGYQPQHF | TRBV19 | - | TRBJ1-5 | 12
CATSRGGGLVTDTQYF | TRBV15 | - | TRBJ2-3 | 16
CASSSHTEQFF | TRBV28 | - | TRBJ2-1 | 11
CAWRILSGEQYF | TRBV30 | - | TRBJ2-7 | 12
CASSPGLYEQYF | TRBV11-2 | - | TRBJ2-7 | 12
CASSSSRIGDTQYF | TRBV7-2 | many | TRBJ2-3 | 14
CASSHGLGGNYGYTF | TRBV19 | - | TRBJ1-2 | 15
CATSEDREILRFYGYTF | TRBV24-1 | once | TRBJ1-2 | 17
CASSRDRGGETQYF | TRBV7-2 | - | TRBJ2-5 | 14
CASRSSEQYF | TRBV27 | - | TRBJ2-7 | 10
CASSRQGDGQPQHF | TRBV11-2 | few | TRBJ1-5 | 14
CASSPPSRTYEQYF | TRBV18 | - | TRBJ2-7 | 14
CASSPLGDAMRGNTIYF | TRBV5-6 | - | TRBJ1-3 | 17
CASSFGGTYYEQYF | TRBV5-1 | - | TRBJ2-7 | 14